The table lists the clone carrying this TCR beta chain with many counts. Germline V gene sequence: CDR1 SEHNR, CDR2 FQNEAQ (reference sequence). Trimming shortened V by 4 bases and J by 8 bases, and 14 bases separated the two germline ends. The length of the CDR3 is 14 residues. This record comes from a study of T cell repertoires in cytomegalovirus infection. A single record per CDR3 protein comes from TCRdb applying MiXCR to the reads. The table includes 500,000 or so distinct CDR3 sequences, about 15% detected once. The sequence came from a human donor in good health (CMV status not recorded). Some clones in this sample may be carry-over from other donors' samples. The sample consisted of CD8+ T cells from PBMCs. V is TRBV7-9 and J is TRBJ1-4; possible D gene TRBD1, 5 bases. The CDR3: CASSWDGGMEKLFF. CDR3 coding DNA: TGTGCCAGCAGCTGGGACGGGGGGATGGAAAAACTGTTTTTT.